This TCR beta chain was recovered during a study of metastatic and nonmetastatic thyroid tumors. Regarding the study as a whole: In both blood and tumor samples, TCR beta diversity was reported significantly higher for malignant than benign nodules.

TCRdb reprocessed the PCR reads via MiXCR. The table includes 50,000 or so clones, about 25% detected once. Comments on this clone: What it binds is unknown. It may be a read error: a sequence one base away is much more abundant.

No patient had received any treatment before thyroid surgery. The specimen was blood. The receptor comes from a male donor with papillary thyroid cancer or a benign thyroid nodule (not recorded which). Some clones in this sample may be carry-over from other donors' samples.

This CDR3 is CASSPSGTDNQPQHF. Written as DNA, the CDR3 is TGCGCCAGCAGTCCCAGCGGGACAGACAATCAGCCCCAGCATTTT. This chain links TRBV5-1 with TRBJ1-5; TRBD1 agrees at 7 bases. Unmatched junction bases numbered 8, after V lost 5 bases and J lost 3 bases. Germline CDR1 and CDR2: SGHRS and YFSETQ. There are 15 residues in the CDR3.